This T cell receptor beta chain was identified in a study of blood T cell repertoires in COVID-19. For the study at large: Sources were T cells, B-cell-depleted T cells, or PBMCs; the material itself was cDNA or gDNA.

TCRdb keeps only in-frame clones here, not all; method: immunoSEQ multiplex PCR. Counted here are about 370,000 clones, roughly 90% occurring once; the ten biggest clones make up about 2.9%. The germline V gene has CDR1 SGHNT and CDR2 YENEEA. The length of the CDR3 is 17 residues. J lost 4 bases, V lost 5 bases, and 13 bases had no gene match. J is TRBJ2-3 and V is TRBV11-3; 9 bases agree with TRBD2. The TCR comes from a woman aged 30 to 39 with COVID-19, enrolled during active disease. Sequenced: peripheral blood. The CDR3 is CASSPDWDSGGPDTQYF. DNA for the CDR3: TGTGCCAGCAGCCCCGACTGGGATAGCGGGGGCCCAGATACGCAGTATTTT.